Following are 14 T cell receptor beta chains from one sample sequenced in a study of graft-versus-host responses after intestinal transplantation. These receptors are not linked to any known antigen. Generated by immunoSEQ multiplex PCR, the TCRdb table keeps only in-frame clones and is missing some. Of about 100,000 clones listed, roughly 84% were seen once; the top ten hold roughly 0.9%. Sequencing was performed on unstimulated CD4+ T cells sorted from spleen or lymph node cells, taken before intestinal transplant. The origin of the receptors is a human donor who received an intestinal transplant.

This clone was seen just once. The chain carries TRBV6-1 and TRBJ1-4, with D hard to call. Trimming removed 9 bases at V and 6 bases at J, with 20 bases between. Germline assignment: CDR1 MNHNS and CDR2 SASEGT. This CDR3 has 15 residues. The CDR3 bases are TGTGCCAGTCTCCCCTTTTTCTCCGGGGATGAAAAACTGTTTTTT. It translates to CASLPFFSGDEKLFF.

The V gene is TRBV7-9, the J gene TRBJ2-3; TRBD1 might be the D (5 bases). V lost 1 base and J 3 bases, leaving 11 bases between the germline ends. Germline assignment: CDR1 SEHNR and CDR2 FQNEAQ (reference sequence). The CDR3 length is 15 residues. This CDR3 is CASSLVAGRTDTQYF. The CDR3 coding sequence is TGTGCCAGCAGCTTAGTCGCAGGGCGGACAGATACGCAGTATTTT.

The gene calls are TRBV15 and TRBJ2-3; D possibly corresponds to TRBD2 (6 bases). V lost 5 bases and J 1 base, leaving 10 bases between the germline ends. Germline V lookup: CDR1 LNHNV, CDR2 YYDKDF (reference sequence). This CDR3 spans 14 amino acids. The CDR3 sequence is CATSWGEGTDTQYF. The CDR3 DNA reads as TGTGCCACCAGCTGGGGGGAGGGCACAGATACGCAGTATTTT.

This chain uses TRBV5-1 with TRBJ2-3; D call uncertain. V lost 4 bases and J lost 3, with 9 bases in between. The CDR3 contains 13 residues. Germline CDR1 and CDR2: SGHRS and YFSETQ. CDR3 loop: CASSPIGTDTQYF. The CDR3 DNA follows: TGCGCCAGCAGCCCGATAGGGACAGATACGCAGTATTTT. Drawing the rest from reference TRBV5-1 and TRBJ2-3, the complete variable domain is KAGVTQTPRYLIKTRGQQVTLSCSPISGHRSVSWYQQTPGQGLQFLFEYFSETQRNKGNFPGRFSGRQFSNSRSEMNVSTLELGDSALYLCASSPIGTDTQYFGPGTRLTVL.

The chain uses TRBV28 and TRBJ2-3; tentatively, D is TRBD2 (6 bases). The V end was cut by 6 bases, the J end by 6 bases, with 19 bases between. The CDR3 length is 15 residues. From germline, CDR1 is MDHEN and CDR2 SYDVKM. The DNA of the CDR3 is TGTGCCAGCAGGTCCGCTAGCGCCCTGATGGATACGCAGTATTTT. Protein: CASRSASALMDTQYF. Full variable domain (outside the CDR3, taken from reference TRBV28 and TRBJ2-3): DVKVTQSSRYLVKRTGEKVFLECVQDMDHENMFWYRQDPGLGLRLIYFSYDVKMKEKGDIPEGYSVSREKKERFSLILESASTNQTSMYLCASRSASALMDTQYFGPGTRLTVL.

The chain joins TRBV19 to TRBJ1-1, with TRBD1 matching 8 bases. V was clipped by 9 bases and J by 1 base; unmatched bases: 4. In germline, CDR1 is LNHDA, CDR2 SQIVND (reference sequence). This CDR3 is 13 amino acids long. CDR3 loop: CASSDRANTEAFF. CDR3 coding DNA: TGTGCCAGCTCGGACAGGGCGAACACTGAAGCTTTCTTT.

This chain joins TRBV7-9 and TRBJ2-3; unclear D gene. The CDR3 totals 16 residues. The V end lost 5 bases, the J end lost 4 bases, and 19 bases lay between the germline ends. Germline lookup yields CDR1 SEHNR and CDR2 FQNEAQ (reference sequence). CDR3 amino acids: CASSPFLEPLSDTQYF. DNA for the CDR3: TGTGCCAGCAGCCCTTTCCTAGAGCCCCTTTCAGATACGCAGTATTTT.

This chain connects TRBV5-6 to TRBJ1-2; a weak D match, TRBD1 (6 bases). The germline CDR1 and CDR2 sequences are SGHDT and YYEEEE. The length of the CDR3 is 13 residues. The ends were cut back, 3 bases at V and 4 bases at J, with 10 bases in the middle. The CDR3 sequence is CASSSTGLYGYTF. In nucleotides, the CDR3 is TGTGCCAGCAGCTCGACAGGCCTCTATGGCTACACCTTC.

The chain joins TRBV7-9 to TRBJ2-5, with TRBD1 matching 8 bases. The trim removed 5 bases at V and 4 bases at J, leaving 6 bases unmatched. This CDR3 is built from 14 residues. Germline CDR1 and CDR2: SEHNR and FQNEAQ (reference sequence). CDR3 DNA sequence: TGTGCCAGCAGCCCTGGGACAGGCGTAGAGACCCAGTACTTC. It specifies CASSPGTGVETQYF. The whole variable domain, remainder taken from reference TRBV7-9 and TRBJ2-5, is DTGVSQNPRHKITKRGQNVTFRCDPISEHNRLYWYRQTLGQGPEFLTYFQNEAQLEKSRLLSDRFSAERPKGSFSTLEIQRTEQGDSAMYLCASSPGTGVETQYFGPGTRLLVL.

The gene calls are TRBV6-1 and TRBJ2-1; perhaps TRBD2 as D (7 bases). This CDR3 contains 13 residues. The germline CDR1 and CDR2 sequences are MNHNS and SASEGT. Trimming left V 6 bases short and J 15 bases short, with 21 bases between. The CDR3 reads CASSNPLPGGLFF. CDR3 nucleotides: TGTGCCAGCAGCAACCCCCTCCCGGGGGGCCTGTTCTTC.

This chain uses TRBV5-5 with TRBJ1-1; D is perhaps TRBD1 (6 bases). Germline CDR1 SGHKS, CDR2 YYEKEE (reference sequence). This CDR3 is 14 amino acids long. Trimming took 0 bases from V and 4 from J, leaving 10 bases between them. The CDR3 region is CASSLAAGVTEAFF. The CDR3 DNA is TGTGCCAGCAGCTTGGCGGCAGGGGTCACTGAAGCTTTCTTT.

The gene calls are TRBV27 and TRBJ1-6; 8 bases are shared with TRBD1. Looked up from germline, CDR1 is MNHEY and CDR2 is SMNVEV (reference sequence). V was clipped by 2 bases and J by 3 bases; unmatched bases: 0. The CDR3 is 15 residues long. The CDR3 DNA follows: TGTGCCAGCAGTTTAACAGGGGGCTATAATTCACCCCTCCACTTT. Translated, it gives CASSLTGGYNSPLHF.

This rearrangement joins TRBV9 to TRBJ2-7; D unclear. Germline loops: CDR1 SGDLS, CDR2 YYNGEE. This CDR3 has 13 amino acids. V lost 0 bases, J lost 2 bases, and 6 bases lay in between. The CDR3 sequence is CASSVVLAYEQYF. For the CDR3, the DNA is TGTGCCAGCAGCGTAGTTTTAGCCTACGAGCAGTACTTC.

This chain links TRBV5-4 with TRBJ2-3, with 8 nucleotides matching TRBD2. Trimming took 3 bases from V and 3 from J; bases not matched to a gene: 3. Looked up from germline, CDR1 is SGHNT and CDR2 is YYREEE (reference sequence). There are 14 residues in the CDR3. CDR3 sequence (DNA): TGTGCCAGCAGCTCGGGACTAGTGACAGATACGCAGTATTTT. It is translated as CASSSGLVTDTQYF.